Given below is one T cell receptor (beta chain) in context. The antigen remains undetermined. This specimen belongs to a study of STAT5B mutations in CD4+ large granular lymphocyte leukemia. TCRdb's table, derived via immunoSEQ multiplex PCR, lists solely in-frame clones and lacks some. This table holds 30,000 to 40,000 clones, 65% to 80% found once. The CDR3 is made up of 13 amino acids. Looked up from germline, CDR1 is MNHEY and CDR2 is SVGAGI. The V and J ends lost 0 bases and 5 bases respectively, with 7 bases between them. The study's findings and limits: Compared with healthy controls (2/35), patient top clones favored TRBV06 (8/27).

The chain is built from TRBV6-5 and TRBJ1-1, with no clear D. The source is a human donor in good health. Input material: CD4+ T cells from blood buffy coats. CDR3 sequence: CASSYSADTEAFF. For the CDR3, the DNA is TGTGCCAGCAGTTACTCGGCAGATACTGAAGCTTTCTTT.